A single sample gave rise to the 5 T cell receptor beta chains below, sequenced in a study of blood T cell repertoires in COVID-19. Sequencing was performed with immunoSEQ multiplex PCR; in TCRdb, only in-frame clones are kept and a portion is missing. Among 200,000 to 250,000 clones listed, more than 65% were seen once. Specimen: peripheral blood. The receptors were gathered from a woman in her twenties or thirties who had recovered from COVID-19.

CDR3 loop: CATRGTGDSPLHF. The CDR3 DNA reads TGTGCCACCAGGGGAACAGGGGACTCACCCCTCCACTTT. The chain uses TRBV24-1 and TRBJ1-6; TRBD1 aligns across 7 bases. Per germline, CDR1 KGHDR and CDR2 SFDVKD. V shed 7 bases and J 10 bases; nucleotides not matched to a gene: 6. The CDR3 covers 13 residues.

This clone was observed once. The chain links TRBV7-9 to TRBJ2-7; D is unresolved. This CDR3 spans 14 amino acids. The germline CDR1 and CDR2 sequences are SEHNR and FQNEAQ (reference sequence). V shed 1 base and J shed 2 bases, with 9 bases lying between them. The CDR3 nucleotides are TGTGCCAGCAGCTTAGATCGGCAGGCCTACGAGCAGTACTTC. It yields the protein CASSLDRQAYEQYF.

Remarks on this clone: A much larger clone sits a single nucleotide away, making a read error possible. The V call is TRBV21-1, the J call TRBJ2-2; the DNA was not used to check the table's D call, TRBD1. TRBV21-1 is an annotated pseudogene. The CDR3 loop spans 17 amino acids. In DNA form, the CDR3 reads TGTACCAGCATTAAAAGCAGCTGGGGGCCCAACACCGGGGAGCTGTTTTTT. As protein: CTSIKSSWGPNTGELFF.

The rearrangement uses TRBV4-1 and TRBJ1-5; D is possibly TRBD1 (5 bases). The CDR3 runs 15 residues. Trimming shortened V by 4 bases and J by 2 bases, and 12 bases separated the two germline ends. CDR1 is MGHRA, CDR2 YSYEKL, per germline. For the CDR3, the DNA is TGCGCCAGCAGCCGCAGGGTCCAAGGCAATCAGCCCCAGCATTTT. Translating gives CASSRRVQGNQPQHF.

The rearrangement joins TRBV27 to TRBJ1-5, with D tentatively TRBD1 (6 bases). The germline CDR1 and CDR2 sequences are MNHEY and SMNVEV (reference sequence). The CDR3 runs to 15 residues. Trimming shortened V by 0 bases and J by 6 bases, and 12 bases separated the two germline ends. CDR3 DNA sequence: TGTGCCAGCAGTTTATCGGCCAGGGGAAGTCAGCCCCAGCATTTT. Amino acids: CASSLSARGSQPQHF.